This is a list of T cell receptor beta chains from one sample in a study of HIV-infected patients and healthy controls. TCRdb independently ran MiXCR on the 5' RACE reads; one entry per CDR3 protein. The sample includes 65,000 to 70,000 distinct CDR3 sequences, about a sixth seen only once; the top ten take under 6.5%. What was sequenced was CD4+ T cells from blood. The receptor set was obtained from a human donor in good health. Each CDR3 is given with its conserved first and last residue. The order of the fields is CDR3 DNA, CDR3 protein, D gene, J gene, clone size, V gene. D genes are given only for firm matches. Clone size is shown for a subset of rows, as once, few, many or a class of expanded clone.

cdr3_nt: TGTGCCAGCAGCTTAACTAGGGTCCGTTGGGATACGCAGTATTTT
cdr3_aa: CASSLTRVRWDTQYF
d_call: NA
j_call: TRBJ2-3
clone_size: NA
v_call: TRBV7-2

cdr3_nt: TGTGCCAGCAGCAACCAGTACGAGCAGTACTTC
cdr3_aa: CASSNQYEQYF
d_call: NA
j_call: TRBJ2-7
clone_size: NA
v_call: TRBV7-9

cdr3_nt: TGTGCCAGCTCACCGGACATCCTGGGTGAAGCTTTCTTT
cdr3_aa: CASSPDILGEAFF
d_call: NA
j_call: TRBJ1-1
clone_size: few
v_call: TRBV18

cdr3_nt: TGTGCCACCAGTGATTTTTTAGAGACCCAGTACTTC
cdr3_aa: CATSDFLETQYF
d_call: NA
j_call: TRBJ2-5
clone_size: NA
v_call: TRBV24-1

cdr3_nt: TGTGCCACCAGTGATTCAAGACAGGGAGAAGCTTTCTTT
cdr3_aa: CATSDSRQGEAFF
d_call: TRBD1
j_call: TRBJ1-1
clone_size: NA
v_call: TRBV24-1

cdr3_nt: TGCAGCGTCGGCCCCGTGGGGGGCACAGATACGCAGTATTTT
cdr3_aa: CSVGPVGGTDTQYF
d_call: NA
j_call: TRBJ2-3
clone_size: many
v_call: TRBV29-1

cdr3_nt: TGTGCCAGCAGCGTAACGGCTGGGAATTCACCCCTCCACTTT
cdr3_aa: CASSVTAGNSPLHF
d_call: NA
j_call: TRBJ1-6
clone_size: many
v_call: TRBV9

cdr3_nt: TGCAGTGCTAGAGAGGTAGCGGGAGTGAGAACAGATACGCAGTATTTT
cdr3_aa: CSAREVAGVRTDTQYF
d_call: TRBD2
j_call: TRBJ2-3
clone_size: few
v_call: TRBV20-1

cdr3_nt: TGCGCCAGCAGCTTCGTACCGGACAGCGGAGCTTTCTTT
cdr3_aa: CASSFVPDSGAFF
d_call: NA
j_call: TRBJ1-1
clone_size: NA
v_call: TRBV5-1

cdr3_nt: TGTGCCAGCAGCCAATTCGGACAGGGGGGCAATGAGCAGTTCTTC
cdr3_aa: CASSQFGQGGNEQFF
d_call: TRBD1
j_call: TRBJ2-1
clone_size: NA
v_call: TRBV7-9

cdr3_nt: TGTGCCAGCAGTTTGCTCAGGGGTCCTAATGAAAAACTGTTTTTT
cdr3_aa: CASSLLRGPNEKLFF
d_call: NA
j_call: TRBJ1-4
clone_size: NA
v_call: TRBV12-3/TRBV12-4

cdr3_nt: TGTGCCAGCTCACCGAACCCCCTAGGATACTCCTACGAGCAGTACTTC
cdr3_aa: CASSPNPLGYSYEQYF
d_call: NA
j_call: TRBJ2-7
clone_size: NA
v_call: TRBV18

cdr3_nt: TGTGCCAGCAGCGTACAGGCGGGCAATCAGCCCCAGCATTTT
cdr3_aa: CASSVQAGNQPQHF
d_call: NA
j_call: TRBJ1-5
clone_size: many
v_call: TRBV6-4

cdr3_nt: TGTGCCAGCAGCTTAATGGCAGCACCAATGAACACTGAAGCTTTCTTT
cdr3_aa: CASSLMAAPMNTEAFF
d_call: NA
j_call: TRBJ1-1
clone_size: few
v_call: TRBV7-2

cdr3_nt: TGTGCCTGGAGGGCAGGGCCGGGCACCGGGGAGCTGTTTTTT
cdr3_aa: CAWRAGPGTGELFF
d_call: NA
j_call: TRBJ2-2
clone_size: few
v_call: TRBV30

cdr3_nt: TGTGCCAGCGCCCAAGTGGTAGTACCTTATTCACCCCTCCACTTT
cdr3_aa: CASAQVVVPYSPLHF
d_call: NA
j_call: TRBJ1-6
clone_size: NA
v_call: TRBV28

cdr3_nt: TGCGCCAGCAGCTTAGGGAGCCCGAACACCGGGGAGCTGTTTTTT
cdr3_aa: CASSLGSPNTGELFF
d_call: NA
j_call: TRBJ2-2
clone_size: NA
v_call: TRBV5-1

cdr3_nt: TGCGCCAGCAGCTTGGGTGCCTCAGGAAATGAGCAGTTCTTC
cdr3_aa: CASSLGASGNEQFF
d_call: NA
j_call: TRBJ2-1
clone_size: few
v_call: TRBV5-1

cdr3_nt: TGTGCCAGCACCCCCCGGCCCCCGGGACAGGTTGCTACCGGGGAGCTGTTTTTT
cdr3_aa: CASTPRPPGQVATGELFF
d_call: TRBD1
j_call: TRBJ2-2
clone_size: few
v_call: TRBV12-3/TRBV12-4

cdr3_nt: TGTGCCAGCAGCTTGGGTAGCGGGGGGCCGAACACCGGGGAGCTGTTTTTT
cdr3_aa: CASSLGSGGPNTGELFF
d_call: TRBD2
j_call: TRBJ2-2
clone_size: NA
v_call: TRBV7-7

cdr3_nt: TGTGCCAGCAGCCAGCCGAATTGGTACGGGGGGGGCGCAGATACGCAGTATTTT
cdr3_aa: CASSQPNWYGGGADTQYF
d_call: TRBD2
j_call: TRBJ2-3
clone_size: NA
v_call: TRBV14

cdr3_nt: TGCGCCAGCAGCCAAGAATCGCCTACGAGTCTAGCCCCAGTTGAGCAGTTCTTC
cdr3_aa: CASSQESPTSLAPVEQFF
d_call: NA
j_call: TRBJ2-1
clone_size: NA
v_call: TRBV4-1

cdr3_nt: TGTGCCAGCAGCTTATCTCGTTGGGGCGGGGGAACAGATACGCAGTATTTT
cdr3_aa: CASSLSRWGGGTDTQYF
d_call: TRBD2
j_call: TRBJ2-3
clone_size: NA
v_call: TRBV7-2

cdr3_nt: TGTGCCAGCAGCCCCAGGGCCCTCTATGGCTACACCTTC
cdr3_aa: CASSPRALYGYTF
d_call: NA
j_call: TRBJ1-2
clone_size: few
v_call: TRBV7-2

cdr3_nt: TGTGCCAGCAGCTTAAAGGGCGGCAATCAGCCCCAGCATTTT
cdr3_aa: CASSLKGGNQPQHF
d_call: NA
j_call: TRBJ1-5
clone_size: NA
v_call: TRBV7-2

cdr3_nt: TGTGCCAGCAGTGAAGCGCGAGCGGGAAGGTCTAGCGAGCAGTACTTC
cdr3_aa: CASSEARAGRSSEQYF
d_call: TRBD2
j_call: TRBJ2-7
clone_size: few
v_call: TRBV2

cdr3_nt: TGTGCCAGCAGTCCTAGGGCACGCGGGGATGAGCAGTTCTTC
cdr3_aa: CASSPRARGDEQFF
d_call: NA
j_call: TRBJ2-1
clone_size: NA
v_call: TRBV12-3/TRBV12-4

cdr3_nt: TGTGCCAGCAGCCCCTGGGGCCCCAATGAGCAGTTCTTC
cdr3_aa: CASSPWGPNEQFF
d_call: NA
j_call: TRBJ2-1
clone_size: NA
v_call: TRBV7-2

cdr3_nt: TGCGCCAGCAGCCAAGGGAGGATGGCCGTTGAAGCTTTCTTT
cdr3_aa: CASSQGRMAVEAFF
d_call: NA
j_call: TRBJ1-1
clone_size: few
v_call: TRBV4-3

cdr3_nt: TGTGCCAGCAGCTTCCGCAGACAGGGGGCGCAGGGCACTGAAGCTTTCTTT
cdr3_aa: CASSFRRQGAQGTEAFF
d_call: TRBD1
j_call: TRBJ1-1
clone_size: NA
v_call: TRBV7-2

cdr3_nt: TGTGCCAGCAGTTTATTTGGGACTAGCGGGGGGGCGAAGACCGGGGAGCTGTTTTTT
cdr3_aa: CASSLFGTSGGAKTGELFF
d_call: TRBD2
j_call: TRBJ2-2
clone_size: many
v_call: TRBV27

cdr3_nt: TGTGCCAGCAGCTTGGACACCCGGGATTCCGAGCAGTACTTC
cdr3_aa: CASSLDTRDSEQYF
d_call: NA
j_call: TRBJ2-7
clone_size: NA
v_call: TRBV5-4

cdr3_nt: TGTGCCAGCAGTACCGGGACTAGCGTGTACGAGCAGTACTTC
cdr3_aa: CASSTGTSVYEQYF
d_call: TRBD2
j_call: TRBJ2-7
clone_size: few
v_call: TRBV7-2

cdr3_nt: TGTGCCACCGCGAGCTCTGGGGCCAACGTCCTGACTTTC
cdr3_aa: CATASSGANVLTF
d_call: NA
j_call: TRBJ2-6
clone_size: NA
v_call: TRBV24-1

cdr3_nt: TGCAGCGTTTCGGGAAATCGTGGGGTGAACACTGAAGCTTTCTTT
cdr3_aa: CSVSGNRGVNTEAFF
d_call: NA
j_call: TRBJ1-1
clone_size: many
v_call: TRBV29-1

cdr3_nt: TGCGCCAGCAGTCGGACTAGCAACGAGCAGTACTTC
cdr3_aa: CASSRTSNEQYF
d_call: TRBD2
j_call: TRBJ2-7
clone_size: few
v_call: TRBV10-2

cdr3_nt: TGCGCCAGCAGCTTGCTGAGGGGCTCAGATACGCAGTATTTT
cdr3_aa: CASSLLRGSDTQYF
d_call: NA
j_call: TRBJ2-3
clone_size: many
v_call: TRBV5-1

cdr3_nt: TGTGCCAGCAGCTTTAGGCAGGATTACAATGAGCAGTTCTTC
cdr3_aa: CASSFRQDYNEQFF
d_call: NA
j_call: TRBJ2-1
clone_size: many
v_call: TRBV9

cdr3_nt: TGTGCCAGCACGAGGGAGGGGGCCATTTTGGCTGAAGCTTTCTTT
cdr3_aa: CASTREGAILAEAFF
d_call: TRBD1
j_call: TRBJ1-1
clone_size: many
v_call: TRBV2

cdr3_nt: TGTGCCAGCAGGGCCCGGATTCCCTACGAGCAGTACTTC
cdr3_aa: CASRARIPYEQYF
d_call: NA
j_call: TRBJ2-7
clone_size: many
v_call: TRBV2

cdr3_nt: TGTGCCAGCAGCGCCGGCGCCACAGATACGCAGTATTTT
cdr3_aa: CASSAGATDTQYF
d_call: NA
j_call: TRBJ2-3
clone_size: few
v_call: TRBV5-6

cdr3_nt: TGTGCCAGCAGTGAAGCGAGGTTGGCAGTTCCTAGCACAGATACGCAGTATTTT
cdr3_aa: CASSEARLAVPSTDTQYF
d_call: NA
j_call: TRBJ2-3
clone_size: few
v_call: TRBV6-1

cdr3_nt: TGTGCCAGCAGCCGAAGACCCCCCGCGGAGCAGTTCTTC
cdr3_aa: CASSRRPPAEQFF
d_call: NA
j_call: TRBJ2-1
clone_size: many
v_call: TRBV14

cdr3_nt: TGTGCCTGGAGGTTGGGATTGAACACCGGGGAGCTGTTTTTT
cdr3_aa: CAWRLGLNTGELFF
d_call: NA
j_call: TRBJ2-2
clone_size: NA
v_call: TRBV30

cdr3_nt: TGTGCCAGCACTGCACTAGGGACGGCCACAGATACGCAGTATTTT
cdr3_aa: CASTALGTATDTQYF
d_call: NA
j_call: TRBJ2-3
clone_size: many
v_call: TRBV6-2/TRBV6-3

cdr3_nt: TGTGTCAGCAGCCAAGATACCCTTCTGAGGGGAAACACCATATATTTT
cdr3_aa: CVSSQDTLLRGNTIYF
d_call: NA
j_call: TRBJ1-3
clone_size: NA
v_call: TRBV14

cdr3_nt: TGTGCCACCTCCCCCCCGAAGATCTACAATGAGCAGTTCTTC
cdr3_aa: CATSPPKIYNEQFF
d_call: NA
j_call: TRBJ2-1
clone_size: many
v_call: TRBV27

cdr3_nt: TGTGCCAGCAGCTTAGAAGGCGGGGCCCAGGGAGATACGCAGTATTTT
cdr3_aa: CASSLEGGAQGDTQYF
d_call: NA
j_call: TRBJ2-3
clone_size: many
v_call: TRBV7-2

cdr3_nt: TGTGCCAGCAGCGCCTCACGAGGCACAGATACGCAGTATTTT
cdr3_aa: CASSASRGTDTQYF
d_call: NA
j_call: TRBJ2-3
clone_size: NA
v_call: TRBV7-2

cdr3_nt: TGTGCCAGCACCACTGGGCCCTGGGAGCAGTACTTC
cdr3_aa: CASTTGPWEQYF
d_call: NA
j_call: TRBJ2-7
clone_size: NA
v_call: TRBV6-2/TRBV6-3

cdr3_nt: TGTGCCAGCAGTTTAGCCGTAGTAGCGGGAGGGTATCGTGAGCAGTTCTTC
cdr3_aa: CASSLAVVAGGYREQFF
d_call: TRBD2
j_call: TRBJ2-1
clone_size: few
v_call: TRBV12-3/TRBV12-4

cdr3_nt: TGTGCCAGCAGCCCTCGTGCAGATCGGGAAGCTTTCTTT
cdr3_aa: CASSPRADREAFF
d_call: NA
j_call: TRBJ1-1
clone_size: few
v_call: TRBV3-1

cdr3_nt: TGTGCCAGCAGCGCAGCTCAAGAGACCCAGTACTTC
cdr3_aa: CASSAAQETQYF
d_call: NA
j_call: TRBJ2-5
clone_size: NA
v_call: TRBV7-6

cdr3_nt: TGTGCCAGCCCGTGGGACGCCGGGGAGCTGTTTTTT
cdr3_aa: CASPWDAGELFF
d_call: NA
j_call: TRBJ2-2
clone_size: few
v_call: TRBV7-2